Each of the 30 T cell receptor beta chains below was sequenced from the same sample in a study of blood T cell repertoires in COVID-19. The assay was immunoSEQ multiplex PCR, and TCRdb's table has in-frame clones only and misses some. The data hold 150,000 to 200,000 clones, with approximately 80% observed a single time. Source material: PBMCs or T cells enriched from blood (not recorded which). These receptor sequences come from a man aged 45-60 years who had recovered from COVID-19.

CDR3 residues: CASRPINGRNTEAFF. As DNA, the CDR3 is TGTGCCAGCAGACCCATCAACGGGAGGAACACTGAAGCTTTCTTT. The chain employs TRBV27 and TRBJ1-1; D unresolved. The length of the CDR3 is 15 residues. Trimming took off 6 bases at V and 1 base at J, with 15 bases between the two ends. CDR1 is MNHEY, CDR2 SMNVEV, per germline (reference sequence).

The rearrangement joins TRBV25-1 to TRBJ1-1; unclear D gene. The CDR3 covers 14 residues. V lost 1 base, J lost 3 bases, and 9 bases lay in between. Germline CDR1 is MGHDK and CDR2 is SYGVNS. Here the CDR3 reads CASSESPQHTEAFF. CDR3 nucleotides: TGTGCCAGCAGTGAATCGCCACAGCACACTGAAGCTTTCTTT.

V and J are TRBV18 and TRBJ2-7; 9 nucleotides align to TRBD1. CDR3 length: 16 residues. Germline V CDR1 and CDR2: KGHSH, LQKENI. Losses at the gene ends were 6 bases for V and 3 bases for J; bases not matched to a gene: 12. The CDR3 spells CASSQSKTGGGYEQYF. Here the CDR3 DNA reads TGTGCCAGCTCCCAATCGAAGACAGGGGGAGGCTACGAGCAGTACTTC. Variable domain in full (rest from reference TRBV18 and TRBJ2-7): NAGVMQNPRHLVRRRGQEARLRCSPMKGHSHVYWYRQLPEEGLKFMVYLQKENIIDESGMPKERFSAEFPKEGPSILRIQQVVRGDSAAYFCASSQSKTGGGYEQYFGPGTRLTVT.

The CDR3 loop is CASKQGGETQYF. The CDR3 region has the DNA TGCGCCAGCAAACAGGGCGGCGAGACCCAGTACTTC. The chain employs TRBV5-1 and TRBJ2-5; TRBD1 is a possible D gene (6 bases). The germline V and J ends were trimmed by 6 bases and 5 bases, with 11 bases remaining between them. In germline, CDR1 is SGHRS, CDR2 YFSETQ. The CDR3 contains 12 residues. Variable domain in full (rest from reference TRBV5-1 and TRBJ2-5): KAGVTQTPRYLIKTRGQQVTLSCSPISGHRSVSWYQQTPGQGLQFLFEYFSETQRNKGNFPGRFSGRQFSNSRSEMNVSTLELGDSALYLCASKQGGETQYFGPGTRLLVL.

V gene TRBV27 combines with J gene TRBJ1-4; D possibly corresponds to TRBD1 (6 bases). The CDR3 has 14 amino acids. Germline V gives CDR1 MNHEY, CDR2 SMNVEV (reference sequence). Trimming took off 5 bases at V and 5 bases at J, with 12 bases between the two ends. The CDR3 reads CASSPRTVNEKLFF. CDR3 nucleotide sequence: TGTGCCAGCAGTCCCCGGACAGTAAATGAAAAACTGTTTTTT.

The rearrangement joins TRBV30 to TRBJ2-2; D perhaps matches TRBD2 (5 bases). This CDR3 comprises 15 residues. Trimming left V 5 bases short and J 1 base short, with 14 bases between. CDR1 GTSNPN and CDR2 SVGIG come from the germline V gene (reference sequence). CDR3 in DNA: TGTGCCTGGGTAGAGAGGGAATGGAACACCGGGGAGCTGTTTTTT. Translated, it gives CAWVEREWNTGELFF.

The chain recombines TRBV7-2 with TRBJ2-3, with 8 bases identical to TRBD2. The CDR3 has 14 residues. Germline V gives CDR1 SGHTA, CDR2 FQGNSA. The V segment lost 3 bases and the J segment 6 bases; nucleotides outside the gene matches: 5. CDR3 sequence (DNA): TGTGCCAGCAGCTTGGTAGCGGGGTGGGATACGCAGTATTTT. Its translation is CASSLVAGWDTQYF.

The chain uses TRBV27 and TRBJ1-6; a possible D gene is TRBD1 (5 bases). Germline V gene sequence: CDR1 MNHEY, CDR2 SMNVEV (reference sequence). The V end was cut by 0 bases, the J end by 6 bases, with 12 bases between. The CDR3 covers 16 residues. In DNA, the CDR3 is TGTGCCAGCAGTTTATCGGGACTTGGGGTTAATTCACCCCTCCACTTT. It translates to CASSLSGLGVNSPLHF.

The CDR3 reads CASSNRANSPLHF. CDR3 nucleotide sequence: TGTGCCAGTAGCAACAGGGCGAATTCACCCCTCCACTTT. The V and J genes are TRBV19 and TRBJ1-6, with D possibly TRBD1 on 6 matching bases. The germline gives CDR1 LNHDA, CDR2 SQIVND (reference sequence). The CDR3 is 13 residues long. Trimming cost V 6 bases and J 7 bases, with 10 bases left between them.

CDR3 region: CASSPAGGKDGELFF. The CDR3 DNA reads as TGTGCCAGCAGCCCAGCGGGGGGTAAGGACGGGGAGCTGTTTTTT. The chain carries TRBV4-2 and TRBJ2-2; TRBD2 agrees at 9 bases. The germline CDR1 and CDR2 sequences are LGHNA and YNFKEQ. V lost 4 bases to trimming and J lost 7 bases; unmatched junction nucleotides: 7. The CDR3 has 15 amino acids.

This chain joins TRBV9 and TRBJ1-2; TRBD1 agrees at 8 bases. V was pared by 3 bases and J by 5 bases, with 9 bases of the junction left unmatched. Germline CDR1 is SGDLS and CDR2 is YYNGEE. This CDR3 spans 15 amino acids. Here the CDR3 reads CASSATGGAGYGYTF. For the CDR3, the DNA is TGTGCCAGCAGCGCAACAGGGGGGGCCGGGTATGGCTACACCTTC.

V and J are TRBV4-1 and TRBJ2-7; D unresolved. V lost 1 base, J lost 3 bases, and 7 bases lay in between. Germline CDR1 is MGHRA and CDR2 is YSYEKL. The CDR3 has 13 amino acids. CDR3 nucleotide sequence: TGCGCCAGCAGCCAAGGAGGAGTCTACGAGCAGTACTTC. It codes for CASSQGGVYEQYF.

The chain combines TRBV7-2 with TRBJ2-5, with a tentative D call TRBD2 (6 bases). CDR1 SGHTA and CDR2 FQGNSA come from the germline V gene. CDR3 length equals 14 residues. V was shortened by 10 bases and J by 5 bases, with 20 bases between the two germline ends. The CDR3 here is CATFFRRVGETQYF. In nucleotides, the CDR3 is TGTGCCACTTTTTTTCGGAGGGTAGGGGAGACCCAGTACTTC.

V and J are TRBV5-6 and TRBJ1-2; 9 positions agree with TRBD1. The trim removed 2 bases at V and 2 bases at J, leaving 4 bases unmatched. Germline V CDR1 and CDR2: SGHDT, YYEEEE. The length of the CDR3 is 15 residues. CDR3: CASSFRDRGNYGYTF. CDR3 in DNA: TGTGCCAGCAGCTTTCGTGACAGGGGGAACTATGGCTACACCTTC.

The rearrangement uses TRBV7-8 and TRBJ1-1, with D possibly TRBD1 on 6 matching bases. The CDR3 has 16 amino acids. V shed 5 bases and J shed 0 bases, with 16 bases lying between them. From germline, CDR1 is SGHVS and CDR2 FQNEAQ. Here the CDR3 reads CASSARQATMNTEAFF. Written as DNA, the CDR3 is TGTGCCAGCAGCGCTCGACAGGCGACCATGAACACTGAAGCTTTCTTT.

V and J are TRBV5-6 and TRBJ2-4; 12 nucleotides align to TRBD1. The CDR3 runs to 16 residues. V trimming: 1 base; J trimming: 7 bases; junction bases outside the gene matches: 6. Germline V CDR1 and CDR2: SGHDT, YYEEEE. The DNA for the CDR3 is TGTGCCAGCAGCTTGCGTACCGGGACAGGGGGCAACATTCAGTACTTC. Encoded protein: CASSLRTGTGGNIQYF. Supplemented by reference TRBV5-6 and TRBJ2-4, the full variable domain reads DAGVTQSPTHLIKTRGQQVTLRCSPKSGHDTVSWYQQALGQGPQFIFQYYEEEERQRGNFPDRFSGHQFPNYSSELNVNALLLGDSALYLCASSLRTGTGGNIQYFGAGTRLSVL.

This clone has just one count. This chain uses TRBV28 with TRBJ1-3; no reliable D call. V lost 10 bases to trimming and J lost 4 bases, with 8 bases between them. This CDR3 has 11 amino acids. Germline V gene sequence: CDR1 MDHEN, CDR2 SYDVKM. The CDR3 protein is CAMGRGNTIYF. CDR3 nucleotides: TGTGCCATGGGCAGGGGAAACACCATATATTTT.

The chain joins TRBV7-8 to TRBJ1-1, with D possibly being TRBD1 (6 bases). CDR1 is SGHVS, CDR2 FQNEAQ, per germline. This CDR3 contains 16 residues. Trimming shortened V by 1 base and J by 3 bases, and 15 bases separated the two germline ends. The CDR3 coding sequence is TGTGCCAGCAGCTTAGTAAACAGGGCGGGGGACACTGAAGCTTTCTTT. As protein: CASSLVNRAGDTEAFF.

The rearrangement joins TRBV6-5 to TRBJ1-6; tentatively, D is TRBD1 (6 bases). This CDR3 spans 13 amino acids. The V and J ends lost 5 bases and 13 bases respectively, with 15 bases between them. Germline V gene sequence: CDR1 MNHEY, CDR2 SVGAGI. The CDR3 is CASSLDTGRPLHF. In nucleotides, the CDR3 is TGTGCCAGCAGTCTAGATACAGGGCGCCCCCTCCACTTT.

This clone was recorded a few times. This chain uses TRBV5-5 with TRBJ1-1; 8 bases map to TRBD1. CDR1 SGHKS and CDR2 YYEKEE come from the germline V gene (reference sequence). The J segment lost 2 bases and the V segment lost 0 bases, leaving 6 bases of the junction unmatched. This CDR3 has 16 residues. The CDR3 protein is CASSLVPGGRNTEAFF. The CDR3 DNA sequence: TGTGCCAGCAGCTTGGTACCAGGGGGCCGTAACACTGAAGCTTTCTTT.

The chain joins TRBV2 to TRBJ1-5; 8 nucleotides line up with TRBD1. The CDR3 totals 16 residues. The trim removed 7 bases at V and 4 bases at J, leaving 12 bases unmatched. CDR1 and CDR2 (germline): SNHLY, FYNNEI. This chain's CDR3 is CASTEDREFLNQPQHF. The CDR3 region has the DNA TGTGCCAGCACCGAGGACAGGGAATTTCTTAATCAGCCCCAGCATTTT.

This chain connects TRBV5-1 to TRBJ1-5, with 7 bases aligning to TRBD1. Germline CDR1 reads SGHRS; CDR2 reads YFSETQ. The junction had 4 bases not matched to a gene; V was cut back by 0 bases and J by 4 bases. The CDR3 loop spans 15 amino acids. CDR3 loop: CASSLGQGWNQPQHF. DNA for the CDR3: TGCGCCAGCAGCTTGGGACAGGGCTGGAATCAGCCCCAGCATTTT.

CDR3 coding DNA: TGTGCCACCTCGCGGGGGGGCAGCACAGATACGCAGTATTTT. Translation: CATSRGGSTDTQYF. V and J are TRBV27 and TRBJ2-3, with 9 bases lining up with TRBD2. Germline V gene data show CDR1 as MNHEY and CDR2 as SMNVEV (reference sequence). The CDR3 has 14 residues. V lost 10 bases, J lost 0 bases, and 5 bases stayed unmatched.

The chain employs TRBV20-1 and TRBJ2-7; TRBD1 is a possible D gene (6 bases). V was clipped by 4 bases and J by 6 bases, with 10 bases between them. The CDR3 runs 11 residues. Germline V gene sequence: CDR1 DFQATT, CDR2 SNEGSKA (reference sequence). The CDR3 bases are TGCAGTGCTATGGGGGCGGGCGAGCAGTACTTC. Protein: CSAMGAGEQYF.

The chain is built from TRBV28 and TRBJ2-3; the D is unclear. V lost 5 bases and J lost 1, with 13 bases in between. Germline CDR1 and CDR2: MDHEN and SYDVKM. This CDR3 is 15 amino acids long. This CDR3 is CASSPAAVGTDTQYF. The CDR3 DNA reads TGTGCCAGCAGTCCTGCGGCAGTAGGCACAGATACGCAGTATTTT.

The J gene is TRBJ2-3, the V gene TRBV10-3; TRBD2 is a possible D gene (7 bases). V was clipped by 3 bases and J by 5 bases, with 15 bases between them. Germline assignment: CDR1 ENHRY and CDR2 SYGVKD. This CDR3 contains 15 residues. Here the CDR3 reads CAISESRGGQDTQYF. The CDR3 DNA is TGTGCCATCAGTGAATCGAGGGGGGGGCAAGATACGCAGTATTTT.

V and J are TRBV9 and TRBJ1-3; D is perhaps TRBD1 (6 bases). CDR1 and CDR2 from the germline V gene are SGDLS and YYNGEE. CDR3 length equals 14 residues. V lost 3 bases and J lost 7, with 14 bases in between. The chain's CDR3 is CASSGRGGGNTIYF. The CDR3 DNA reads TGTGCCAGCAGCGGACGAGGTGGGGGCAACACCATATATTTT.

The J gene is TRBJ1-4, the V gene TRBV5-5; 8 bases are a match to TRBD1. Germline CDR1 SGHKS, CDR2 YYEKEE (reference sequence). The CDR3 length is 14 residues. The junction had 7 bases not matched to a gene; V was cut back by 4 bases and J by 8 bases. The CDR3 DNA is TGTGCCAGCAGCGTGGACAGGGCGAGGGAAAAACTGTTTTTT. It is translated as CASSVDRAREKLFF.

This sequence joins TRBV11-1 and TRBJ1-2; TRBD1 is a possible D gene (6 bases). The length of the CDR3 is 14 residues. Per germline, CDR1 SGHAT and CDR2 FQDESV (reference sequence). V was cut by 5 bases and J by 3 bases, with 13 bases left in between. The CDR3 DNA follows: TGTGCCAGCAGCCCCCTGGACAGCCACTATGGCTACACCTTC. Translated, it gives CASSPLDSHYGYTF.

V usage is TRBV27 and J usage is TRBJ2-3; 8 bases map to TRBD2. Germline CDR1 reads MNHEY; CDR2 reads SMNVEV (reference sequence). V was pared by 5 bases and J by 5 bases, with 6 bases of the junction left unmatched. The CDR3 totals 14 residues. The CDR3: CASSKSGGGDTQYF. The DNA of the CDR3 is TGTGCCAGCAGTAAAAGCGGGGGTGGAGATACGCAGTATTTT.